These T cell receptor beta chains were read from a single sample in a study of shared clonotypes between healthy human individuals. The assay was immunoSEQ multiplex PCR, and TCRdb's table has in-frame clones only and misses some. The sample consists of fewer than 850,000 clones, 72% of them appearing once. The specimen sequenced was memory CD4+ T cells sorted from blood. The receptors were gathered from a woman aged 25 to 39 in good health. The CDR3 runs from the conserved cysteine through the conserved F or W. The D gene is left open where the match is weak. Rows give clone size only sometimes, using once, few, many, or a class for an expanded clone.

D gene	clone size	J gene	V gene	CDR3 DNA	CDR3 protein
TRBD1	.	TRBJ1-4	TRBV7-8	TGTGCCAGCAGCGTCACCGGGACAGTCAATGAAAAACTGTTTTTT	CASSVTGTVNEKLFF
.	.	TRBJ2-7	TRBV28	TGTGCCAGCAGTTCTTACGCGACACCCCCCTACGAGCAGTACTTC	CASSSYATPPYEQYF
.	.	TRBJ2-3	TRBV18	TGTGCCAGCGGCCAGGGGAGGGCGAAGGATACGCAGTATTTT	CASGQGRAKDTQYF
TRBD1	.	TRBJ1-4	TRBV5-1	TGCGCCAGCAGCTTAGGCGACAGGGATAATGAAAAACTGTTTTTT	CASSLGDRDNEKLFF
.	many	TRBJ1-2	TRBV5-1	TGCGCCAGCAGCTCGGGGACGGAGGGTACGGGCTACACCTTC	CASSSGTEGTGYTF
TRBD2	.	TRBJ2-3	TRBV11-2	TGTGCCAGCAGCACGGGACTACACACAGATACGCAGTATTTT	CASSTGLHTDTQYF
TRBD1	once	TRBJ1-1	TRBV19	TGTGCCAGCACGGACAGGGCAAATACTGAAGCTTTCTTT	CASTDRANTEAFF
.	few	TRBJ2-3	TRBV18	TGTGCCAGCTCACCATTTGGGACAAGTAGCACAGATACGCAGTATTTT	CASSPFGTSSTDTQYF
TRBD1	.	TRBJ1-4	TRBV2	TGTGCCAGCAGCGAGGACAGGGGTGGTGAAAAACTGTTTTTT	CASSEDRGGEKLFF
TRBD1	.	TRBJ1-5	TRBV30	TGTGCCTGGGGACAGGGGTTCAATCAGCCCCAGCATTTT	CAWGQGFNQPQHF
.	.	TRBJ1-1	TRBV13	TGTGCCAGCTCCAGGGGCTGGAACACTGAAGCTTTCTTT	CASSRGWNTEAFF
.	.	TRBJ2-1	TRBV19	TGTGCCAGTAGTGGAAGACTAGAAGTAAGTGAGCAGTTCTTC	CASSGRLEVSEQFF
.	.	TRBJ2-7	TRBV19	TGTGCCAGTCGTTTCGGGCCCCAATCCTACGAGCAGTACTTC	CASRFGPQSYEQYF
.	few	TRBJ1-1	TRBV29-1	TGCAGCGTTCGATTTAGGATCATGAACACTGAAGCTTTCTTT	CSVRFRIMNTEAFF
.	.	TRBJ2-5	TRBV5-1	TGCGCCAGCAGCTTGGGTCAGGAAGTGGAGACCCAGTACTTC	CASSLGQEVETQYF
.	.	TRBJ2-7	TRBV4-1	TGCGCCAGCAGCCAGAAGCTCGGACATGACCTCTACGAGCAGTACTTC	CASSQKLGHDLYEQYF
.	.	TRBJ2-7	TRBV7-9	TGTGCCAGCAGCCGACAAGGGGACTCCTACGAGCAGTACTTC	CASSRQGDSYEQYF
.	.	TRBJ1-4	TRBV5-6	TGTGCCAGCAGCTTGGCCGCGAACGGCCACCGTGATGAAAAACTGTTTTTT	CASSLAANGHRDEKLFF
.	.	TRBJ2-3	TRBV2	TGTGCCAGCAATGCGAGAGGGAGTAGGACAGATACGCAGTATTTT	CASNARGSRTDTQYF
.	.	TRBJ2-1	TRBV5-8	TGTGCCAGCATCAAGGGGGGAGGGCATGAGCAGTTCTTC	CASIKGGGHEQFF
TRBD2	.	TRBJ2-2	TRBV5-1	TGCGCCAGCAGCTTGGATAGCGGGAGGGCCCTGACCGGGGAGCTGTTTTTT	CASSLDSGRALTGELFF
.	.	TRBJ2-7	TRBV5-6	TGTGCCAGCAGCCCAGAGCTCGCAGCCTCCTACGAGCAGTACTTC	CASSPELAASYEQYF
TRBD1	.	TRBJ2-3	TRBV5-4	TGTGCCAGCAGCGTTGCCCGGGACAGGGGATCGGTTACGCAGTATTTT	CASSVARDRGSVTQYF
TRBD1	many	TRBJ1-5	TRBV27	TGTGCCAGCAGCGTAGCACAGGGGAATCAGCCCCAGCATTTT	CASSVAQGNQPQHF
TRBD1	few	TRBJ2-5	TRBV29-1	TGCAGCGGGGGGAAGGACAGGGGTGAGACCCAGTACTTC	CSGGKDRGETQYF
.	.	TRBJ2-1	TRBV6-1	TGTGCCAGCAGTGGCTCGGGTAGGGAGCCGTTCTTC	CASSGSGREPFF
TRBD1	.	TRBJ1-1	TRBV6-6	TGTGCCACCCAGGGACAGCCGAACACTGAAGCTTTCTTT	CATQGQPNTEAFF
.	.	TRBJ2-3	TRBV2	TGTGCCAGCAGTGATGTGGAAGTCACAGATACGCAGTATTTT	CASSDVEVTDTQYF
.	.	TRBJ1-3	TRBV15	TGTGCCACCAGCACAACGGCAAACACCATATATTTT	CATSTTANTIYF
.	.	TRBJ2-2	TRBV2	TGTGCCAGCACCCTGATGGCGGCCGGGGAGCTGTTTTTT	CASTLMAAGELFF
TRBD2	.	TRBJ2-5	TRBV7-2	TGTGCCAGCAGCCCTGGACTAGCGGCTACTCAAGAGACCCAGTACTTC	CASSPGLAATQETQYF
.	once	TRBJ1-3	TRBV28	TGTGCCAGCACCGGGCGGGGGACGAGCTCTGGAAACACCATATATTTT	CASTGRGTSSGNTIYF
.	.	TRBJ1-4	TRBV20-1	TGCAGTGCTGGAAGAGGGGAAAAACTGTTTTTT	CSAGRGEKLFF
TRBD1	.	TRBJ2-7	TRBV7-2	TGTGCCAGCAGCCGGACAGGGGCTGAAAGGTACGAGCAGTACTTC	CASSRTGAERYEQYF
TRBD2	.	TRBJ2-7	TRBV9	TGTGCCAGCAGCTACTCCGGAGTAGCGGGAGGCGAGCAGTACTTC	CASSYSGVAGGEQYF
TRBD1	many	TRBJ1-5	TRBV7-8	TGTGCCAGCAGCTTAGGCGGACAGGGAAGAGGTCAGCCCCAGCATTTT	CASSLGGQGRGQPQHF
TRBD2	.	TRBJ2-1	TRBV7-3	TGTGCCAGCAGCTTAAATCCGCCTAGCGGGACCTACAATGAGCAGTTCTTC	CASSLNPPSGTYNEQFF
TRBD2	.	TRBJ2-3	TRBV5-1	TGCGCCAGCAGCAGGAGCGGGAGCGGGGGAGATACGCAGTATTTT	CASSRSGSGGDTQYF
TRBD1	.	TRBJ2-7	TRBV27	TGTGCCAGCAGTCTGATGACAGGGTCCTACGAGCAGTACTTC	CASSLMTGSYEQYF